Listed here are 30 T cell receptor beta chains from one sample, sequenced in a study of shared clonotypes between healthy human individuals. The table came from immunoSEQ multiplex PCR; TCRdb's copy has only in-frame clones and leaves some out. The table has about 470,000 clones, 79% seen once. Specimen: PBMCs. Receptors originate from a woman aged 35 to 49 in good health. Some clones in this sample may be carry-over from other donors' samples.

V gene TRBV15 combines with J gene TRBJ2-7, with D possibly being TRBD2 (7 bases). Trimming removed 5 bases from V and 3 bases from J, with 17 bases in between. CDR3 length: 15 residues. Germline-derived CDR1 and CDR2 are LNHNV and YYDKDF (reference sequence). CDR3 region: CATSAAWGGVYEQYF. The CDR3 coding sequence is TGTGCCACCAGCGCCGCCTGGGGGGGCGTCTACGAGCAGTACTTC.

The count of this clone is one. The chain uses TRBV30 and TRBJ2-7, with D possibly being TRBD1 or TRBD2 (5 bases each). Germline V CDR1 and CDR2: GTSNPN, SVGIG (reference sequence). The CDR3 sequence is 15 residues long. V gave up 3 bases and J gave up 0 bases, with 15 bases separating them. The CDR3 DNA is TGTGCCTGGAGGGGGACGGGACGGAACTCCTACGAGCAGTACTTC. Amino acids: CAWRGTGRNSYEQYF.

The chain links TRBV2 to TRBJ2-6; no clear D. The CDR3 has 13 residues. V dropped 5 bases and J dropped 5 bases, with 7 bases sitting between them. Germline V gives CDR1 SNHLY, CDR2 FYNNEI. The CDR3 region has the DNA TGTGCCAGCAGTACAAGTAGGGCCAACGTCCTGACTTTC. It specifies CASSTSRANVLTF.

The table lists this clone with a few counts. The V gene is TRBV28, the J gene TRBJ2-7, with D uncertain. Trimming pared 7 bases from V and 0 bases from J, leaving 10 bases between. There are 13 residues in the CDR3. The germline gives CDR1 MDHEN, CDR2 SYDVKM. CDR3 in amino acids: CASKLTRSYEQYF. The CDR3, as DNA: TGTGCCAGCAAGCTGACCCGCTCCTACGAGCAGTACTTC.

V gene TRBV29-1 combines with J gene TRBJ2-3; 7 bases fit TRBD1. In germline, CDR1 is SQVTM, CDR2 ANQGSEA. The CDR3 covers 14 residues. J lost 1 base, V lost 2 bases, and 3 bases had no gene match. The CDR3 DNA reads as TGCAGCGTTGAAAACGGACAGGGCACAGATACGCAGTATTTT. Its protein product is CSVENGQGTDTQYF.

This clone was observed once. The V and J genes are TRBV7-8 and TRBJ2-7; 7 nucleotides line up with TRBD1. CDR3 length equals 16 residues. Germline V gene data show CDR1 as SGHVS and CDR2 as FQNEAQ. V shed 5 bases, J shed 1 base, and the junction held 11 bases outside the gene matches. The CDR3 loop reads CASSPAVAGGSYEQYF. The CDR3 DNA reads as TGTGCCAGCAGCCCCGCTGTGGCAGGGGGTTCCTACGAGCAGTACTTC.

This clone was counted only a few times. This chain uses TRBV5-1 with TRBJ2-2; perhaps TRBD2 as D (5 bases). Deletions cut 0 bases from V and 7 bases from J, with 16 bases between. In germline, CDR1 is SGHRS, CDR2 YFSETQ. The CDR3 sequence is 16 residues long. CDR3 nucleotide sequence: TGCGCCAGCAGCTTGGTCGGGGAGATCTTAGGCGGGGAGCTGTTTTTT. Residues: CASSLVGEILGGELFF.

J is TRBJ1-5 and V is TRBV19; D is uncertain. The V end lost 6 bases, the J end lost 5 bases, and 11 bases lay between the germline ends. The V gene's germline CDR1 is LNHDA and CDR2 SQIVND (reference sequence). The CDR3 has 13 residues. CDR3 residues: CASSTDGDQPQHF. CDR3 in DNA: TGTGCCAGTAGCACAGACGGCGATCAGCCCCAGCATTTT. Together with reference TRBV19 and TRBJ1-5, the CDR3 gives the full variable domain: DGGITQSPKYLFRKEGQNVTLSCEQNLNHDAMYWYRQDPGQGLRLIYYSQIVNDFQKGDIAEGYSVSREKKESFPLTVTSAQKNPTAFYLCASSTDGDQPQHFGDGTRLSIL.

The V and J genes are TRBV28 and TRBJ2-2; 10 bases map to TRBD2. The CDR3 has 17 residues. Germline lookup yields CDR1 MDHEN and CDR2 SYDVKM. The J segment lost 1 base and the V segment lost 5 bases, leaving 7 bases of the junction unmatched. The CDR3 sequence: CASSPTSGTGNTGELFF. The CDR3 nucleotides are TGTGCCAGCAGTCCCACTAGCGGGACCGGGAACACCGGGGAGCTGTTTTTT.

This chain connects TRBV15 to TRBJ2-7, with no clear D. The CDR3 is 13 amino acids. Trimming shortened V by 2 bases and J by 6 bases, and 11 bases separated the two germline ends. Germline V gene sequence: CDR1 LNHNV, CDR2 YYDKDF (reference sequence). The CDR3 DNA reads TGTGCCACCAGCAGATCATCTAGGGCCGAGCAGTACTTC. Translation: CATSRSSRAEQYF.

The chain has TRBV7-8 and TRBJ1-5; 9 bases line up with TRBD1. The CDR3 sequence is 17 residues long. Germline V CDR1 and CDR2: SGHVS, FQNEAQ. The ends lost 5 bases at V and 3 bases at J; junction bases unmatched: 11. CDR3 in DNA: TGTGCCAGCAGCCCCAGTCCCGGGACAGGGATCAATCAGCCCCAGCATTTT. Translating gives CASSPSPGTGINQPQHF.

This clone has ten or more counts. V and J are TRBV15 and TRBJ2-3; TRBD1 agrees at 7 bases. CDR1 is LNHNV and CDR2 is YYDKDF in the germline V gene (reference sequence). The J segment lost 2 bases and the V segment lost 3 bases, leaving 5 bases of the junction unmatched. The CDR3 is 15 amino acids. In DNA form, the CDR3 reads TGTGCCACCAGCAGCCGACAGGGATCCACAGATACGCAGTATTTT. This sequence encodes CATSSRQGSTDTQYF.

The chain links TRBV28 to TRBJ2-5; D is ambiguous. With 6 bases removed from V and 5 bases from J, the gap between germline ends came to 7 bases. Germline V gene sequence: CDR1 MDHEN, CDR2 SYDVKM. This CDR3 is 11 amino acids long. The CDR3 bases are TGTGCCAGCAGGGCTCGCGAGACCCAGTACTTC. Its translation is CASRARETQYF.

The chain combines TRBV27 with TRBJ2-7; tentatively, D is TRBD2 (5 bases). The CDR3 extends over 15 amino acids. In germline, CDR1 is MNHEY, CDR2 SMNVEV (reference sequence). Trimming pared 0 bases from V and 1 base from J, leaving 10 bases between. CDR3 coding DNA: TGTGCCAGCAGTTTATCCGACGGGGTTTCCTACGAGCAGTACTTC. It translates to CASSLSDGVSYEQYF.

This chain connects TRBV4-2 to TRBJ2-3; TRBD2 might be the D (6 bases). This CDR3 spans 17 amino acids. Germline V gene sequence: CDR1 LGHNA, CDR2 YNFKEQ. V was pared by 1 base and J by 6 bases, with 20 bases between. The CDR3 loop is CASSQARAGRGKDTQYF. The DNA for the CDR3 is TGTGCCAGCAGCCAAGCTAGGGCGGGACGCGGGAAGGATACGCAGTATTTT.

The J gene is TRBJ2-5, the V gene TRBV9; weak D call: TRBD2 (5 bases). The CDR3 consists of 13 residues. Germline V gene lookup returns CDR1 SGDLS and CDR2 YYNGEE. The V gene lost 1 base and the J gene lost 3 bases, with 7 bases spanning the gap. CDR3 in amino acids: CASSVHGEETQYF. CDR3 DNA sequence: TGTGCCAGCAGCGTACACGGGGAAGAGACCCAGTACTTC.

The chain carries TRBV9 and TRBJ2-1; D is undetermined. Per the germline V gene, CDR1 is SGDLS and CDR2 is YYNGEE. The CDR3 sequence is 14 residues long. V was cut by 3 bases and J by 2 bases, with 9 bases left in between. CDR3 region: CASSAVVTYNEQFF. The CDR3 DNA reads as TGTGCCAGCAGCGCAGTGGTGACCTACAATGAGCAGTTCTTC.

The chain has TRBV5-4 and TRBJ1-4; D remains unclear. Germline CDR1 is SGHNT and CDR2 is YYREEE (reference sequence). V lost 0 bases to trimming and J lost 3 bases, with 6 bases between them. The CDR3 consists of 14 residues. The CDR3, as DNA: TGTGCCAGCAGCTTGGAACCATCTAATGAAAAACTGTTTTTT. Encoded protein: CASSLEPSNEKLFF.

This chain links TRBV29-1 with TRBJ1-1; unclear D gene. This CDR3 has 13 amino acids. The germline V gene has CDR1 SQVTM and CDR2 ANQGSEA. Trimming removed 5 bases at V and 0 bases at J, with 10 bases between. DNA of the CDR3: TGCAGCGTTAACACAGCACTGAACACTGAAGCTTTCTTT. It specifies CSVNTALNTEAFF.

V gene TRBV25-1 combines with J gene TRBJ2-3; D remains ambiguous. V dropped 5 bases and J dropped 0 bases, with 9 bases sitting between them. Germline V gene lookup returns CDR1 MGHDK and CDR2 SYGVNS. The CDR3 is made up of 14 amino acids. The CDR3 DNA is TGTGCCAGCAGTCGCGGTCCTAGCACAGATACGCAGTATTTT. It encodes CASSRGPSTDTQYF.

This clone was picked up one time. V is TRBV5-1 and J is TRBJ2-3, with no clear D. Trimming took 3 bases from V and 5 from J, leaving 13 bases between them. CDR1 is SGHRS and CDR2 is YFSETQ in the germline V gene. This CDR3 region has 14 residues. CDR3: CASSSLFGEDTQYF. CDR3 bases: TGCGCCAGCAGCTCTCTGTTTGGGGAAGATACGCAGTATTTT.

The J gene is TRBJ2-3, the V gene TRBV5-1, with 7 bases fitting TRBD2. The germline CDR1 and CDR2 sequences are SGHRS and YFSETQ. CDR3 length: 15 residues. V trimming: 0 bases; J trimming: 1 base; junction bases outside the gene matches: 2. DNA of the CDR3: TGCGCCAGCAGCTTGGTACTAGCGCGCACAGATACGCAGTATTTT. Translation: CASSLVLARTDTQYF.

V is TRBV25-1 and J is TRBJ1-1; a possible D gene is TRBD1 (5 bases). Germline loops: CDR1 MGHDK, CDR2 SYGVNS. The CDR3 is made up of 15 amino acids. The V end was cut by 4 bases, the J end by 1 base, with 13 bases between. The CDR3 protein is CASSGPGRTNTEAFF. In nucleotides, the CDR3 is TGTGCCAGCAGTGGTCCGGGACGGACGAACACTGAAGCTTTCTTT.

V and J are TRBV5-1 and TRBJ2-2, with 8 nucleotides matching TRBD2. Looked up from germline, CDR1 is SGHRS and CDR2 is YFSETQ. Losses at the gene ends were 7 bases for V and 2 bases for J; bases not matched to a gene: 4. The CDR3 covers 14 residues. DNA of the CDR3: TGCGCCAGCTCGGGACTAGGAAACACCGGGGAGCTGTTTTTT. Translation gives CASSGLGNTGELFF.

The rearrangement uses TRBV29-1 and TRBJ2-5, with a possible D match to TRBD1 (5 bases). This CDR3 has 11 amino acids. Per germline, CDR1 SQVTM and CDR2 ANQGSEA. V was clipped by 8 bases and J by 7 bases, with 14 bases between them. The CDR3 sequence: CSHTQAGTQYF. As DNA, the CDR3 is TGCAGCCACACACAGGCAGGGACCCAGTACTTC. Supplemented by reference TRBV29-1 and TRBJ2-5, the full variable domain reads SAVISQKPSRDICQRGTSLTIQCQVDSQVTMMFWYRQQPGQSLTLIATANQGSEATYESGFVIDKFPISRPNLTFSTLTVSNMSPEDSSIYLCSHTQAGTQYFGPGTRLLVL.

Concerning this clone itself: This same CDR3 is encoded by further DNA sequences in the sample. The chain uses TRBV9 and TRBJ1-5; D is perhaps TRBD1 (5 bases). V lost 0 bases and J 2 bases, leaving 9 bases between the germline ends. This CDR3 has 15 amino acids. Germline V CDR1 and CDR2: SGDLS, YYNGEE. The CDR3 coding sequence is TGTGCCAGCAGCGTAGGTTGGGACGGCAATCAGCCCCAGCATTTT. Its translation: CASSVGWDGNQPQHF.

The rearrangement uses TRBV6-5 and TRBJ1-2; no firm D call. The ends were cut back, 7 bases at V and 1 base at J, with 10 bases in the middle. The CDR3 contains 13 residues. Germline V gene data show CDR1 as MNHEY and CDR2 as SVGAGI. The CDR3 DNA reads as TGTGCCAGCAAAAGGGCTCTTAACTATGGCTACACCTTC. It translates to CASKRALNYGYTF.

This chain connects TRBV11-2 to TRBJ2-7; unclear D gene. CDR3 length: 13 residues. In germline, CDR1 is SGHAT, CDR2 FQNNGV. V was trimmed by 6 bases and J by 12 bases, leaving 21 bases between them. CDR3 coding DNA: TGTGCCAGCAGTACCAGTTATAGGGCAGGTCGGTACTTC. Amino acid sequence: CASSTSYRAGRYF.

J is TRBJ1-4 and V is TRBV6-5; tentatively, D is TRBD1 (5 bases). In germline, CDR1 is MNHEY, CDR2 SVGAGI. V gave up 0 bases and J gave up 6 bases, with 14 bases separating them. This CDR3 comprises 16 residues. The CDR3 is CASSYSSRGAYEKLFF. The CDR3 coding sequence is TGTGCCAGCAGTTACTCGTCGAGGGGCGCCTATGAAAAACTGTTTTTT.

This clone showed up just once. V is TRBV11-2 and J is TRBJ2-7; D is unclear. The CDR3 is 15 amino acids. Germline CDR1 and CDR2: SGHAT and FQNNGV. V gave up 5 bases and J gave up 0 bases, with 14 bases separating them. The CDR3 DNA reads TGTGCCAGCAGCATTCTCCTACAGAACTCCTACGAGCAGTACTTC. Residues: CASSILLQNSYEQYF.